A selection of T cell receptor beta chains follows, all from one sample in a study of cytomegalovirus exposure and HLA in healthy donors. Sequencing used immunoSEQ multiplex PCR; TCRdb keeps in-frame clones, though not all of them. The sample lists about 120,000 clones; 81% were seen once. Material for sequencing was PBMCs. All receptors derive from a man between 18 and 35 years old in good health and CMV-seronegative. Each CDR3 is given with its conserved first and last residue. A D gene is named only where the DNA matches it firmly. Clone sizes are given selectively: once, few, many, or a class where the clone is expanded.

TRBJ1-4	TRBV7-9	.	TRBD1	CSSSSQGADNEKLFF	TGTTCCAGCAGCTCGCAGGGGGCCGATAATGAAAAACTGTTTTTT
TRBJ2-2	TRBV6-5	.	TRBD1	CASRWTGMTGELFF	TGTGCCAGCAGATGGACAGGGATGACCGGGGAGCTGTTTTTT
TRBJ2-5	TRBV13	.	.	CASSPYLDSSLGETQYF	TGTGCCAGCAGCCCCTATTTGGACAGCAGTTTGGGGGAGACCCAGTACTTC
TRBJ1-2	TRBV5-6	.	.	CASSLAGFSSGYTF	TGTGCCAGCAGCTTGGCCGGGTTCAGTTCTGGCTACACCTTC
TRBJ1-1	TRBV7-8	few	.	CASSLAGWNTEAFF	TGTGCCAGCAGCTTGGCAGGGTGGAACACTGAAGCTTTCTTT
TRBJ2-3	TRBV4-2	.	TRBD1	CASSQAGTGWADTQYF	TGTGCCAGCAGCCAAGCCGGGACAGGGTGGGCAGATACGCAGTATTTT
TRBJ2-7	TRBV7-9	.	.	CASSLDPLVAQYF	TGTGCCAGCAGCTTAGATCCACTAGTAGCGCAGTACTTC
TRBJ2-6	TRBV11-2	.	.	CASRRLTGANVLTF	TGTGCCAGCAGGCGACTGACTGGGGCCAACGTCCTGACTTTC
TRBJ1-1	TRBV9	few	.	CASSALGQNTEAFF	TGTGCCAGCAGCGCTCTAGGACAGAACACTGAAGCTTTCTTT
TRBJ2-1	TRBV6-1	few	.	CASSGAGTSYNEQFF	TGTGCCAGCAGTGGGGCGGGGACCTCCTACAATGAGCAGTTCTTC
TRBJ2-7	TRBV4-1	.	.	CASSQDPRGSYEQYF	TGCGCCAGCAGCCAAGACCCCCGAGGCTCCTACGAGCAGTACTTC
TRBJ1-2	TRBV27	.	.	CASSFRPSTANYGYTF	TGTGCCAGCAGTTTCCGCCCTTCGACAGCTAACTATGGCTACACCTTC
TRBJ2-7	TRBV7-9	.	TRBD1	CASSLGQGRASEQYF	TGTGCCAGCAGCTTAGGACAGGGCAGGGCATCCGAGCAGTACTTC